Reported below is one T cell receptor beta chain. Its antigen remains undetermined. Per-base qualities were not stored, and no clone one base away is much larger. These data come from a study of blood T cell repertoires in COVID-19 (dated by TCRdb to 2018 to 2020). For context, the study as a whole: The collaborator samples originated in the United States, Italy and Spain and spanned the acute and convalescent phases of COVID-19. A freely available public database, intended as a resource for researchers studying the immune response to SARS-CoV-2, is where the repertoires were released. Samples came from the ongoing ImmuneRACE study (first 160 participants) plus 1,254 subjects from 6 global collaborators. Deeply sampled blood TCRbeta repertoires from subjects exposed to, actively infected with, or recovered from COVID-19 were included in the dataset. A de-identified subject ID, COVID-19 status, age in years and sex were almost always included in the sample metadata. HLA class I and class II types, where available, came from metadata supplied by the sample provider rather than from assay-based typing. The prospective study material was composed of cDNA or gDNA derived from T cells, B-cell-depleted T cells, or PBMCs. Findings and caveats that apply to the study as a whole: The amount of clinical and demographic metadata varied by source and participant and was provided uncurated.

TCRbeta CDR3 regions were amplified from genomic DNA by means of the immunoSEQ Assay, a bias-controlled multiplex PCR. The published analysis was carried out like this. The number of nucleated cells in each sample was estimated by amplification of reference gene primers within the assay. To quantify the absolute abundance of each unique TCRbeta CDR3 rearrangement, sequence reads were collapsed and filtered. Productive Simpson clonality was computed per sample as the square root of Simpson's diversity index over productive rearrangements. Drawn from immuneACCESS, this table holds only the in-frame rearrangements with V and J called that TCRdb kept. Clones are partly lost; checked studies trace under half to an unresolved V gene and leave the rest unexplained. Clone size and the V and J calls come from that table; the DNA yielded D and trimming. For this sample there are 260,000 or so clones; around 85% appear just once. 2.5% to 3% of the sample is taken by the ten largest.

Participants in the prospective study were enrolled through a virtual design, were aged roughly 18 to 90 years, and lived in 24 United States geographic areas. To assign participants to cohorts, the prospective study relied on clinical history that participants themselves reported in a screening survey and a study questionnaire. ImmuneRACE Cohort 3 recovered participants were defined by two consecutive negative NP/OP PCR tests, healthcare professional clearance, or symptom resolution. In the prospective study, mobile phlebotomists collected whole blood, serum and a nasopharyngeal or oropharyngeal swab from each participant. Prospective study participants could optionally give additional blood draws and questionnaires over an approximately 2-month period. Before DNA extraction, prospective study blood samples were shipped either frozen or at room temperature. The germline V gene yields SGHVS for CDR1 and FQNEAQ for CDR2. Inclusive of the bounding cysteine and phenylalanine, the CDR3 is 12 residues long. Of the read, only the CDR3 DNA is kept; its 36 bases are in frame from base 1. V loses 5 bases, J loses 4 bases, and the germline ends lie 6 bases apart.

The receptor's source is a woman in her forties or fifties who had recovered from COVID-19. Sequencing input: PBMCs or T cells enriched from blood (not recorded which). The rearranged chain carries TRBV7-8 and TRBJ1-5, with the D gene not confidently named. The sequence in DNA is TGTGCCAGCAGCCTTACAAATCAGCCCCAGCATTTT. It encodes CASSLTNQPQHF.